This TCR beta chain was observed in a study of control samples from healthy donors and cancer patients (TCRdb year 2020). Cut back by 3 bases and 4 bases, the V and J ends lie 12 bases apart. CDR1 WSHSY and CDR2 SAAADI were looked up in the germline V gene. From its cysteine to its phenylalanine, the CDR3 spans 14 amino acids. Of the read, only the CDR3 DNA is kept; its 42 bases are in frame from base 1. A remark on this clone: Its recognized antigen is unknown. Base qualities are not recorded, but no much larger clone differs from it by a single base.

The method behind the library was the immunoSEQ multiplex PCR assay. This is the immuneACCESS table as TCRdb keeps it, with only in-frame sequences that have V and J called. A part of the clones is gone; compared with another copy, unresolved V genes explain less than half, and the rest is unexplained. This sample gives fewer than 200,000 clones in total; more than 80% of them show up just once. The ten largest clones take up around 1.5% of the sample. The chain is made from TRBV10-2 and TRBJ1-1; the D gene is unclear. This sequence originates from a man under 40 in good health. Sequences were obtained from blood. CDR3 protein: CASSESARLTEAFF. DNA sequence: TGCGCCAGCAGTGAATCTGCCCGTCTCACTGAAGCTTTCTTT.